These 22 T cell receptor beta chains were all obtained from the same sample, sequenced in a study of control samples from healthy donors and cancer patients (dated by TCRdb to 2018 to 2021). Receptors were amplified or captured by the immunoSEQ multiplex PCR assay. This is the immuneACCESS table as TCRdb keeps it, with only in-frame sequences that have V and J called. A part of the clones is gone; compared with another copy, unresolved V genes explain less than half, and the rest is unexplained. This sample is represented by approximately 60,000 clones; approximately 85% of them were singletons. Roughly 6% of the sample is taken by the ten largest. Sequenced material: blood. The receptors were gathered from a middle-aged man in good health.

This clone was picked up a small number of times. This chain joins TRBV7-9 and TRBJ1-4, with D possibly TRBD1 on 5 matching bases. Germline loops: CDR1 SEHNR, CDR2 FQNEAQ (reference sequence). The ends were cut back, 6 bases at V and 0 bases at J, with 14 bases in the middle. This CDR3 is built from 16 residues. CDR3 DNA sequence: TGTGCCAGCAGGATCGGGGCGGTAGCAACTAATGAAAAACTGTTTTTT. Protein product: CASRIGAVATNEKLFF. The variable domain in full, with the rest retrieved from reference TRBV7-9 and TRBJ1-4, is DTGVSQNPRHKITKRGQNVTFRCDPISEHNRLYWYRQTLGQGPEFLTYFQNEAQLEKSRLLSDRFSAERPKGSFSTLEIQRTEQGDSAMYLCASRIGAVATNEKLFFGSGTQLSVL.

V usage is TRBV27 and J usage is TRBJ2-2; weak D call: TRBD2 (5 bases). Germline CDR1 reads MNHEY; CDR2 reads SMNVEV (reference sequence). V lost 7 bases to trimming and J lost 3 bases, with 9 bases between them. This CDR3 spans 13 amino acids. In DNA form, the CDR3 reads TGTGCCAGCACTAGCCTCTACACCGGGGAGCTGTTTTTT. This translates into CASTSLYTGELFF.

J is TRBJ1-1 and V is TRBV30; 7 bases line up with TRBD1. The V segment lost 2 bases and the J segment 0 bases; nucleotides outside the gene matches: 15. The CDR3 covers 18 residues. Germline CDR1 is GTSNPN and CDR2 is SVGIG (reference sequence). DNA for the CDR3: TGTGCCTGGAGTTCCCAGACCGGGACAGCCCGGATGAACACTGAAGCTTTCTTT. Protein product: CAWSSQTGTARMNTEAFF. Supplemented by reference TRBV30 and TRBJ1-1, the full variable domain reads SQTIHQWPATLVQPVGSPLSLECTVEGTSNPNLYWYRQAAGRGLQLLFYSVGIGQISSEVPQNLSASRPQDRQFILSSKKLLLSDSGFYLCAWSSQTGTARMNTEAFFGQGTRLTVV.

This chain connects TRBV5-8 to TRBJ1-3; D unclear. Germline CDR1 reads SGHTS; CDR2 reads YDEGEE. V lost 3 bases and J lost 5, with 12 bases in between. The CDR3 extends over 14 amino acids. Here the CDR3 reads CASSWDTQRNTIYF. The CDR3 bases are TGTGCCAGCAGCTGGGATACCCAAAGAAACACCATATATTTT.

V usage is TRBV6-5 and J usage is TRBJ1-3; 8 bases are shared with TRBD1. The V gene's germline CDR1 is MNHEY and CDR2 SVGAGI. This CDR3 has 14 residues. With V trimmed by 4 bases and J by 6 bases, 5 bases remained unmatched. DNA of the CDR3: TGTGCCAGCAGTTCAGGGGGCATATTAAACACCATATATTTT. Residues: CASSSGGILNTIYF.

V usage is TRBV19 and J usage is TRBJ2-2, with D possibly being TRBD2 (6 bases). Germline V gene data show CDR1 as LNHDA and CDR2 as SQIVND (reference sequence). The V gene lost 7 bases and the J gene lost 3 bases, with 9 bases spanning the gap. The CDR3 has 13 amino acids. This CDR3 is CASNWGDTGELFF. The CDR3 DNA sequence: TGTGCCAGTAACTGGGGGGACACCGGGGAGCTGTTTTTT.

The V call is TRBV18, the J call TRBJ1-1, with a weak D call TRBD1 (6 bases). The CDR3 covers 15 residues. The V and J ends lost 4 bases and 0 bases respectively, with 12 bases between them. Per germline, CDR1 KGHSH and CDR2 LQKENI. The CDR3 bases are TGTGCCAGCTCACTGAACAGGGATATGAACACTGAAGCTTTCTTT. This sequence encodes CASSLNRDMNTEAFF.

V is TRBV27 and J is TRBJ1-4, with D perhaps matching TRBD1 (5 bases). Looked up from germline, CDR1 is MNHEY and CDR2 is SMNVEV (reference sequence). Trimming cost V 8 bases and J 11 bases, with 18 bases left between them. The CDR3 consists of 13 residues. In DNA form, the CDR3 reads TGTGCCAGCGGCCCAGGGAGGGTGGAGAAACTGTTTTTT. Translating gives CASGPGRVEKLFF.

The CDR3: CASSLSTGRGGRTQPQHF. As DNA, the CDR3 is TGTGCCAGCAGTTTATCGACGGGGAGGGGGGGTAGAACTCAGCCCCAGCATTTT. The V gene is TRBV27, the J gene TRBJ1-5; maybe TRBD1 (6 bases). The CDR3 has 18 amino acids. Germline V gene data show CDR1 as MNHEY and CDR2 as SMNVEV (reference sequence). Deletions cut 0 bases from V and 6 bases from J, with 21 bases between.

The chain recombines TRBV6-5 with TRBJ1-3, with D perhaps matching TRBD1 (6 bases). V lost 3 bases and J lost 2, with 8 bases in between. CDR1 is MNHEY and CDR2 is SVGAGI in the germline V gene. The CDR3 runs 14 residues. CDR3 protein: CASSYNRAGNTIYF. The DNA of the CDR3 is TGTGCCAGCAGTTATAACAGGGCTGGAAACACCATATATTTT.

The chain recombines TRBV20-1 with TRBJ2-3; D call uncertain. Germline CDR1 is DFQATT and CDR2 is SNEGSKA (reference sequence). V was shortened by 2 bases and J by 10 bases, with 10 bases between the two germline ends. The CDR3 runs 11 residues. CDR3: CSARFVGSQYF. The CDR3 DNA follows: TGCAGTGCTAGATTTGTCGGGTCGCAGTATTTT.

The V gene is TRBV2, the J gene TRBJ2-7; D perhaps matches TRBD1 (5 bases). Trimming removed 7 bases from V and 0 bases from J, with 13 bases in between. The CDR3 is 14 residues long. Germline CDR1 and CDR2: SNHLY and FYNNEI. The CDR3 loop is CASTVRVNSYEQYF. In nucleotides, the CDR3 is TGTGCCAGCACCGTCAGGGTGAACTCCTACGAGCAGTACTTC.

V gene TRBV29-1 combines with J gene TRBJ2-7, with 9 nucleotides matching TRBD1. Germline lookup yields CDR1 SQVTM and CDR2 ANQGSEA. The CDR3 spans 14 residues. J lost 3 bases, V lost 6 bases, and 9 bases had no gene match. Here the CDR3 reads CSVELRGQGYEQYF. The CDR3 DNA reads TGCAGCGTGGAACTAAGGGGACAGGGCTACGAGCAGTACTTC.

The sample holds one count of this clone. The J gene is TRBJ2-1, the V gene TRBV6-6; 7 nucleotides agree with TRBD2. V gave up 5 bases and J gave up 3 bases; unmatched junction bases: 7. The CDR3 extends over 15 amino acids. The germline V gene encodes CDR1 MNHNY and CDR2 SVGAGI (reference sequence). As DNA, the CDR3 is TGTGCCAGCAGTCTCGTGACGGGGGGCTACAATGAGCAGTTCTTC. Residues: CASSLVTGGYNEQFF.

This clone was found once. As DNA, the CDR3 is TGTGCCACCAGCAGATATAAAGGGTGGCAGCCCCAGCATTTT. Its protein is CATSRYKGWQPQHF. The chain carries TRBV15 and TRBJ1-5; no firm D call. Germline values: CDR1 LNHNV, CDR2 YYDKDF (reference sequence). The ends were cut back, 2 bases at V and 7 bases at J, with 12 bases in the middle. The CDR3 covers 14 residues.

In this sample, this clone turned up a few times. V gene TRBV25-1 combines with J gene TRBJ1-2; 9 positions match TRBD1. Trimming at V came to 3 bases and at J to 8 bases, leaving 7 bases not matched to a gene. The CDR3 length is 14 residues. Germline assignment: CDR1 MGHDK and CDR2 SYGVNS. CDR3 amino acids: CASSDTGTGKGYTF. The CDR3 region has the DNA TGTGCCAGCAGTGACACCGGGACAGGGAAAGGCTACACCTTC.

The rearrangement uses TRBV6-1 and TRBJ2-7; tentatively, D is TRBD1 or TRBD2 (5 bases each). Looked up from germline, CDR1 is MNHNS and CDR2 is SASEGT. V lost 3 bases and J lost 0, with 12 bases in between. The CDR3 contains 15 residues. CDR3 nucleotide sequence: TGTGCCAGCAGTGAGCCACGGGGCCTCTCCTACGAGCAGTACTTC. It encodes CASSEPRGLSYEQYF.

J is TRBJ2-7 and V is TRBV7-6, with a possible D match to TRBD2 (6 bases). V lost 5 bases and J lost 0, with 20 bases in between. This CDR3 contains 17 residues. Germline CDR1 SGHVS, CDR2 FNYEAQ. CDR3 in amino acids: CASSGGRGSGSSYEQYF. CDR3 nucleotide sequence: TGTGCCAGCAGCGGGGGACGGGGGTCGGGTAGCTCCTACGAGCAGTACTTC.

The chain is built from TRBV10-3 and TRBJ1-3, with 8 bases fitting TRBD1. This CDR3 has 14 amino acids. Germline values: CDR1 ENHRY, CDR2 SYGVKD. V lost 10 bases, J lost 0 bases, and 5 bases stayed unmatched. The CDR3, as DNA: TGTGCCACAACGGACAGGGTCTCTGGAAACACCATATATTTT. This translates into CATTDRVSGNTIYF.

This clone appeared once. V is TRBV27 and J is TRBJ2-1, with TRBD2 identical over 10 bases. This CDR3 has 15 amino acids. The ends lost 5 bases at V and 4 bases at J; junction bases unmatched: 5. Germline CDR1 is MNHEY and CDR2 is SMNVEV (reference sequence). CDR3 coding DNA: TGTGCCAGCAGTGTTAGCGGGGGGAGTTACAATGAGCAGTTCTTC. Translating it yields CASSVSGGSYNEQFF.

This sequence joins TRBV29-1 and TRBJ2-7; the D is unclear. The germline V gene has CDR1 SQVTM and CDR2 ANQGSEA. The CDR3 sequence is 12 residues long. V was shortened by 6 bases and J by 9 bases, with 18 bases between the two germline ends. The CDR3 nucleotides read TGCAGCGTCGAATCCAGTAATCGGCTGCAGTACTTC. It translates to CSVESSNRLQYF.

This chain's CDR3 is CASSNPASLAGNEQFF. The CDR3 DNA reads as TGTGCCAGTAGTAACCCCGCCTCTCTAGCGGGCAATGAGCAGTTCTTC. The chain links TRBV19 to TRBJ2-1, with 8 bases lining up with TRBD2. J lost 6 bases, V lost 4 bases, and 11 bases had no gene match. Germline CDR1 is LNHDA and CDR2 is SQIVND (reference sequence). This CDR3 spans 16 amino acids.